This T cell receptor beta chain emerged from a study of blood T cell repertoires in COVID-19. The table came from immunoSEQ multiplex PCR; TCRdb's copy has only in-frame clones and leaves some out. The table has about 250,000 clones, about four fifths seen once. Per germline, CDR1 MDHEN and CDR2 SYDVKM. V gave up 5 bases and J gave up 4 bases, with 7 bases separating them. CDR3 length: 12 residues. The sample consisted of peripheral blood. This sequence was found in an elderly man with acute or convalescent COVID-19. The chain has TRBV28 and TRBJ2-3; D ambiguous. CDR3 in amino acids: CASSIIPDTQYF. In nucleotides, the CDR3 is TGTGCCAGCAGTATCATCCCAGATACGCAGTATTTT.